Sequencing of this TCR beta chain was carried out in a study of human thymus T cells. Corrective cardiac operations yielded the resected thymus tissue. The germline V gene encodes CDR1 GTSNPN and CDR2 SVGIG (reference sequence). Trimming pared 5 bases from V and 8 bases from J, leaving 12 bases between. CDR3 length: 11 residues. Generated by immunoSEQ multiplex PCR, the TCRdb table keeps only in-frame clones and is missing some. The data hold around 120,000 clones, with about 95% observed a single time. This clonotype was sampled from a boy under three years old with a congenital heart defect but otherwise immunologically healthy. The sequenced material came from thymus tissue. The V call is TRBV30, the J call TRBJ1-2, with D uncertain. CDR3 protein: CAWAPMRGYTF. The CDR3 DNA reads as TGTGCCTGGGCACCCATGAGAGGCTACACCTTC.